The clone carrying this T cell receptor (beta chain) was detected many times. Antigen unknown. This entry comes from a study of CD8 T cells in ankylosing spondylitis. Regarding the study as a whole: Made up of eight highly homologous variants, a TCR beta motif appeared characteristic of ankylosing spondylitis blood. Significant enrichment of disease-linked clones was reportedly seen in matched ankylosing spondylitis synovial fluid.

The ends were cut back, 2 bases at V and 0 bases at J, with 11 bases in the middle. Germline CDR1 and CDR2: SGHRS and YFSETQ. The CDR3 is 15 residues long. It was by quantitative 5'-RACE with molecular barcodes that TCR beta libraries were made. MiXCR, run by TCRdb on the 5' RACE reads, gives a single entry per CDR3 protein. The sample has some 240,000 distinct CDR3 sequences, 20% to 30% seen once. Sample: blood, either unsorted or a sorted T cell fraction (not recorded which). The chain recombines TRBV5-1 with TRBJ1-2; possibly TRBD1 for D (5 bases). This receptor was taken from a male donor with ankylosing spondylitis or in good health (not recorded which). CDR3 sequence: CASSFSGSANYGYTF. CDR3 bases: TGCGCCAGCAGCTTCTCAGGGTCCGCTAACTATGGCTACACCTTC.